Listed below are T cell receptor beta chains from one sample, sequenced in a study of T-cell memory formation after mild COVID-19. A single record per CDR3 protein comes from TCRdb applying MiXCR to the 5' RACE reads. The repertoire holds approximately 230,000 distinct CDR3 sequences, with roughly 15% as singletons. Sequencing input: PBMCs or a T cell subset sorted from them (not recorded which). The receptors derive from a man younger than 30 who had mild COVID-19 (a few samples of this study predate the infection). Cell type and time point are not known. CDR3s include the opening cysteine and the closing phenylalanine or tryptophan. D genes are given only for firm matches.

cdr3_aa j_call v_call d_call
CASSREGLSGEQFF TRBJ2-1 TRBV2 .
CASSQDRADNSPLHF TRBJ1-6 TRBV7-2 .
CATRLAGNTGELFF TRBJ2-2 TRBV15 TRBD2
CASSSWLGGGTEAFF TRBJ1-1 TRBV5-1 .
CAISEFQIQETQYF TRBJ2-5 TRBV10-3 .
CASSPATGATGELFF TRBJ2-2 TRBV18 TRBD1
CASSALLGDGSQYF TRBJ2-5 TRBV7-2 .
CASSEGALGSPLHF TRBJ1-6 TRBV2 .
CASRTGTSGGTDTQYF TRBJ2-3 TRBV5-1 TRBD2
CASSLLAFGGTDTQYF TRBJ2-3 TRBV5-4 .
CASSPTGWMYEQYF TRBJ2-7 TRBV18 TRBD1
CASGQGVQPQHF TRBJ1-5 TRBV12-5 .
CSATKQGNYEQYF TRBJ2-7 TRBV20-1 .
CAISESMGQDPYEQYF TRBJ2-7 TRBV10-3 .
CASSQGLAGSYEQYF TRBJ2-7 TRBV4-2 TRBD2
CASSYRGGGEAFF TRBJ1-1 TRBV6-5 .
CASSHHRGLVDTQYF TRBJ2-3 TRBV14 TRBD2
CATSRRDRGRDEQFF TRBJ2-1 TRBV15 TRBD1
CAIRAGAPAYGYTF TRBJ1-2 TRBV10-3 .
CATSREGGRGNQPQHF TRBJ1-5 TRBV15 .
CASSQSRTAFSGANVLTF TRBJ2-6 TRBV23-1 .
CASSHTGQEETQYF TRBJ2-5 TRBV12-3/TRBV12-4 TRBD1
CASSQEGPRSGNTIYF TRBJ1-3 TRBV4-1 .
CSARLGTGTQYF TRBJ2-5 TRBV20-1 .
CSARSGTANNEQFF TRBJ2-1 TRBV20-1 .
CSASKGDTEAFF TRBJ1-1 TRBV20-1 .
CASSGDYQGLNIQYF TRBJ2-4 TRBV11-2 .
CASSFGGVLAKNIQYF TRBJ2-4 TRBV7-2 .
CASSLGRLRAGYNEQFF TRBJ2-1 TRBV7-6 .
CASSLGPLPEQFF TRBJ2-1 TRBV7-2 .
CASSSLSLLHNEQFF TRBJ2-1 TRBV7-3 .
CASSHGQINTEAFF TRBJ1-1 TRBV4-3 .
CSAGRGSSTDTQYF TRBJ2-3 TRBV20-1 TRBD2
CASSAGQLYSNQPQHF TRBJ1-5 TRBV7-8 .
CASSYGQLYGYTF TRBJ1-2 TRBV6-2/TRBV6-3 .
CSVGSSGTGELFF TRBJ2-2 TRBV29-1 .
CASSQVAGVPTDTQYF TRBJ2-3 TRBV4-3 .
CASSSSAGGSSYNEQFF TRBJ2-1 TRBV5-1 TRBD2
CASKGRRTQYF TRBJ2-5 TRBV2 .
CSARLGGYGYTF TRBJ1-2 TRBV20-1 .
CASSLESIDRNTEAFF TRBJ1-1 TRBV5-1 .
CASSRGDRADLLGHF TRBJ1-6 TRBV5-1 TRBD1
CASSPERAPAQYF TRBJ2-3 TRBV6-5 .
CASSQSPAGGDTDTQYF TRBJ2-3 TRBV4-1 TRBD2
CASKGTLLLEQYF TRBJ2-7 TRBV2 .
CASSSPDGGVREQFF TRBJ2-1 TRBV5-1 TRBD2
CASSSTGYGYTF TRBJ1-2 TRBV7-2 .
CSMGQGTDTQYF TRBJ2-3 TRBV20-1 TRBD1
CASSVLNTDTQYF TRBJ2-3 TRBV9 .
CASSLVRASTDTQYF TRBJ2-3 TRBV5-1 .